These 27 T cell receptor beta chains were sequenced from one sample in a study of T-cell memory formation after mild COVID-19. TCRdb recomputed calls from the 5' RACE reads with MiXCR, one row per CDR3 protein. The repertoire holds 210,000 or so distinct CDR3 sequences, with roughly 18% as singletons. What was sequenced was PBMCs or a T cell subset sorted from them (not recorded which). These receptors came from an adult woman who had mild COVID-19 (a few samples of this study predate the infection). Cell type and time point are not known.

This clonotype was seen at least ten times. CDR3 nucleotide sequence: TGCGCCAGCAGCCCGGGACAGGGAGGAGGGTACCAAGAGACCCAGTACTTC. It codes for CASSPGQGGGYQETQYF. The chain uses TRBV5-1 and TRBJ2-5, with 9 bases that match TRBD1. CDR1 SGHRS and CDR2 YFSETQ come from the germline V gene. Losses at the gene ends were 4 bases for V and 0 bases for J; bases not matched to a gene: 10. The CDR3 is 17 amino acids. Full variable domain (remainder filled in from reference TRBV5-1 and TRBJ2-5): KAGVTQTPRYLIKTRGQQVTLSCSPISGHRSVSWYQQTPGQGLQFLFEYFSETQRNKGNFPGRFSGRQFSNSRSEMNVSTLELGDSALYLCASSPGQGGGYQETQYFGPGTRLLVL.

This clonotype has only a few counts. This chain links TRBV5-1 with TRBJ2-3, with D unclear. Germline CDR1 is SGHRS and CDR2 is YFSETQ. The ends were cut back, 2 bases at V and 4 bases at J, with 11 bases in the middle. The CDR3 contains 14 residues. CDR3 amino acids: CASSFASRADTQYF. The CDR3, as DNA: TGCGCCAGCAGCTTCGCGAGTCGCGCAGATACGCAGTATTTT.

In this sample, this clonotype turned up many times. V usage is TRBV30 and J usage is TRBJ1-2; possible D gene TRBD1, 6 bases. From germline, CDR1 is GTSNPN and CDR2 SVGIG (reference sequence). Deletions cut 0 bases from V and 6 bases from J, with 14 bases between. The CDR3 sequence is 14 residues long. The CDR3 region has the DNA TGTGCCTGGAGTGTACTTTCGACAGGAGATGGCTACACCTTC. This sequence encodes CAWSVLSTGDGYTF.

This clonotype was observed a few times. The J gene is TRBJ2-5, the V gene TRBV7-2; tentative D call: TRBD2 (6 bases). Germline values: CDR1 SGHTA, CDR2 FQGNSA. The CDR3 runs 14 residues. V gave up 6 bases and J gave up 2 bases, with 13 bases separating them. The CDR3 nucleotides are TGTGCCAGCAGGCCCGGGGGAAGGCAAGAGACCCAGTACTTC. Its protein product is CASRPGGRQETQYF.

This clonotype was seen only once. This chain connects TRBV3-1 to TRBJ2-5; D unresolved. The V end was cut by 1 base, the J end by 7 bases, with 13 bases between. Per the germline V gene, CDR1 is LGHDT and CDR2 is YNNKEL (reference sequence). The CDR3 totals 14 residues. CDR3: CASSQGPLAGTQYF. The CDR3 nucleotides read TGTGCCAGCAGCCAAGGCCCCCTCGCAGGGACCCAGTACTTC.

This clonotype was recorded a few times. This chain connects TRBV20-1 to TRBJ1-1; D is unresolved. Germline CDR1 reads DFQATT; CDR2 reads SNEGSKA (reference sequence). V shed 6 bases and J shed 12 bases, with 14 bases lying between them. The CDR3 spans 10 residues. The CDR3 sequence: CSAGSSVPFF. The DNA for the CDR3 is TGCAGTGCCGGATCCAGCGTGCCTTTCTTT.

The chain joins TRBV5-6 to TRBJ2-7, with D maybe TRBD1 (6 bases). Trimming stripped 0 bases from V and 8 bases from J, with 12 bases between. CDR1 SGHDT and CDR2 YYEEEE come from the germline V gene. CDR3 length: 13 amino acids. This CDR3 reads CASSLGTERKQYF. CDR3 in DNA: TGTGCCAGCAGCTTGGGGACAGAGCGAAAGCAGTACTTC.

This clonotype showed up just a few times. The V gene is TRBV18, the J gene TRBJ2-7; the D is unclear. The ends were cut back, 3 bases at V and 4 bases at J, with 7 bases in the middle. The CDR3 loop spans 12 amino acids. From germline, CDR1 is KGHSH and CDR2 LQKENI. CDR3 amino acids: CASSPRRYEQYF. The CDR3 DNA sequence: TGTGCCAGCTCACCCCGGAGATACGAGCAGTACTTC. Full variable domain (remainder filled in from reference TRBV18 and TRBJ2-7): NAGVMQNPRHLVRRRGQEARLRCSPMKGHSHVYWYRQLPEEGLKFMVYLQKENIIDESGMPKERFSAEFPKEGPSILRIQQVVRGDSAAYFCASSPRRYEQYFGPGTRLTVT.

This clonotype was observed a few times. The rearrangement joins TRBV3-2 to TRBJ1-2. TRBV3-2 is assigned pseudogene status. This CDR3 has 12 amino acids. CDR3 residues: CASSPLGEDYTF. The CDR3 DNA sequence: TGTGCCAGCAGCCCCCTAGGGGAGGACTACACCTTC.

This clonotype has more than one count but fewer than ten. The rearrangement links TRBV7-9 to TRBJ1-1; 7 nucleotides match TRBD1. Trimming took 5 bases from V and 3 from J; bases not matched to a gene: 6. The CDR3 is made up of 14 amino acids. CDR1 and CDR2 from the germline V gene are SEHNR and FQNEAQ (reference sequence). The CDR3 DNA sequence: TGTGCCAGCAGCCCCGGACAGGCGCACACTGAAGCTTTCTTT. This sequence encodes CASSPGQAHTEAFF.

This clonotype was picked up a small number of times. This chain connects TRBV5-1 to TRBJ2-5, with 10 bases matching TRBD2. The CDR3 loop spans 18 amino acids. J gave up 2 bases and V 4 bases, and 14 bases lay outside the gene matches. Germline V lookup: CDR1 SGHRS, CDR2 YFSETQ. The chain's CDR3 is CASSPTRKLAGLQETQYF. The CDR3 nucleotides read TGCGCCAGCAGCCCGACCCGGAAACTAGCGGGATTACAAGAGACCCAGTACTTC.

This chain joins TRBV18 and TRBJ2-3; tentatively, D is TRBD2 (5 bases). This CDR3 comprises 12 residues. Between the trimmed V and J ends, which lost 6 bases and 4 bases, there was a span of 8 bases. Germline CDR1 KGHSH, CDR2 LQKENI. The CDR3: CASSVEADTQYF. The CDR3 DNA reads TGTGCCAGCTCGGTGGAGGCAGATACGCAGTATTTT.

The CDR3 sequence: CASSQTGGRGYNEQFF. CDR3 coding DNA: TGTGCCAGCAGCCAAACAGGGGGAAGGGGATACAATGAGCAGTTCTTC. The chain recombines TRBV12-3 or TRBV12-4 with TRBJ2-1, with TRBD1 matching 8 bases. Trimming at V came to 6 bases and at J to 4 bases, leaving 11 bases not matched to a gene. The CDR3 consists of 16 residues.

Only a few counts were recorded for this clonotype. This rearrangement joins TRBV29-1 to TRBJ2-7, with D perhaps given as TRBD1 or TRBD2 (6 bases each). The CDR3 consists of 14 residues. Trimming pared 8 bases from V and 0 bases from J, leaving 17 bases between. The germline V gene encodes CDR1 SQVTM and CDR2 ANQGSEA. The CDR3 DNA sequence: TGCAGCTATCGGGGGCCCACGAGCTCCTACGAGCAGTACTTC. Protein product: CSYRGPTSSYEQYF.

At least ten counts were recorded for this clonotype. The rearrangement links TRBV9 to TRBJ2-7; D not certain. V gave up 4 bases and J gave up 6 bases, with 23 bases separating them. CDR3 length equals 16 residues. In germline, CDR1 is SGDLS, CDR2 YYNGEE. CDR3 sequence: CASSPFSERSGGEQYF. The CDR3 nucleotides are TGTGCCAGCAGCCCCTTCTCGGAGCGCTCCGGTGGCGAGCAGTACTTC.

This clonotype was detected only a few times. V is TRBV6-2 or TRBV6-3 and J is TRBJ2-4; D gene uncertain. V lost 5 bases to trimming and J lost 0 bases, with 17 bases between them. The CDR3 sequence is 17 residues long. The germline CDR1 and CDR2 sequences are MNHEY and SVGEGT. CDR3 in amino acids: CASSPSQHQLAKNIQYF. CDR3 DNA: TGTGCCAGCAGTCCCTCGCAGCATCAACTAGCCAAAAACATTCAGTACTTC.

Only a few counts were recorded for this clonotype. The gene calls are TRBV6-2 or TRBV6-3 and TRBJ1-1; TRBD1 matches 8 bases. After removal of 6 bases from V and 5 bases from J, the junction contained 8 bases not matched to a gene. CDR1 is MNHEY, CDR2 SVGEGT, per germline. The CDR3 spans 14 residues. The DNA of the CDR3 is TGTGCCAGCAGCTATGGACAGGGATGGACTGAAGCTTTCTTT. Translation: CASSYGQGWTEAFF.

The chain has TRBV10-3 and TRBJ2-7, with 11 nucleotides matching TRBD2. Germline V gives CDR1 ENHRY, CDR2 SYGVKD. J was trimmed by 2 bases and V by 6 bases; bases with no gene match: 6. This CDR3 comprises 15 residues. In nucleotides, the CDR3 is TGTGCCATCAGCTACGGGACTAGCGGTCCCTACGAGCAGTACTTC. This translates into CAISYGTSGPYEQYF.

V is TRBV24-1 and J is TRBJ1-5; D is possibly TRBD1 (6 bases). The CDR3 sequence is 15 residues long. The V end lost 3 bases, the J end lost 11 bases, and 19 bases lay between the germline ends. Germline V gene data show CDR1 as KGHDR and CDR2 as SFDVKD. CDR3 amino acids: CATSDRGGGGASQHF. The DNA for the CDR3 is TGTGCCACCAGTGATCGCGGAGGGGGAGGGGCGTCCCAGCATTTT.

This clonotype has a handful of counts. This chain uses TRBV24-1 with TRBJ2-3; D not resolved. V lost 4 bases and J lost 1, with 8 bases in between. The germline CDR1 and CDR2 sequences are KGHDR and SFDVKD. This CDR3 has 14 residues. Written as DNA, the CDR3 is TGTGCCACCAGTGACCCCGGGCGCACAGATACGCAGTATTTT. Its translation: CATSDPGRTDTQYF.

This clonotype was counted a few times. The CDR3 sequence is CASSLLARFTDTQYF. The CDR3 nucleotides read TGTGCCAGCAGTTTATTGGCTCGTTTCACAGATACGCAGTATTTT. The V and J genes are TRBV27 and TRBJ2-3, with D hard to call. Trimming left V 1 base short and J 2 bases short, with 10 bases between. The CDR3 totals 15 residues. Germline assignment: CDR1 MNHEY and CDR2 SMNVEV (reference sequence).

This rearrangement joins TRBV5-6 to TRBJ2-2; 8 bases line up with TRBD1. This CDR3 contains 15 residues. Germline V CDR1 and CDR2: SGHDT, YYEEEE. After removal of 1 base from V and 6 bases from J, the junction contained 5 bases not matched to a gene. As DNA, the CDR3 is TGTGCCAGCAGCTTGCCAGACAGGGGTCCCGGGGAGCTGTTTTTT. This encodes CASSLPDRGPGELFF.

This clonotype was counted between two and nine times. The genes are TRBV15 and TRBJ1-2; 7 positions match TRBD1. Unmatched junction bases numbered 14, after V lost 0 bases and J lost 7 bases. This CDR3 spans 17 amino acids. Germline lookup yields CDR1 LNHNV and CDR2 YYDKDF (reference sequence). The CDR3 DNA reads TGTGCCACCAGCAGAGATTTCAGACAGGGCGAGATGACTGGCTACACCTTC. Translating gives CATSRDFRQGEMTGYTF.

This clonotype was seen repeatedly, ten times or more. This chain joins TRBV10-2 and TRBJ1-4; D gene ambiguous. This CDR3 contains 13 residues. The germline V gene encodes CDR1 WSHSY and CDR2 SAAADI. Trimming pared 2 bases from V and 9 bases from J, leaving 10 bases between. DNA for the CDR3: TGCGCCAGCAGTGAGGGAAGGGCCCAAAAACTGTTTTTT. It yields the protein CASSEGRAQKLFF.

The chain employs TRBV4-3 and TRBJ2-1, with 7 nucleotides matching TRBD2. This CDR3 spans 17 amino acids. Germline assignment: CDR1 LGHNA and CDR2 YSLEER. Unmatched junction bases numbered 9, after V lost 0 bases and J lost 4 bases. The CDR3 region is CASSQDGGSRGYNEQFF. DNA for the CDR3: TGCGCCAGCAGCCAAGACGGCGGGAGCCGGGGTTACAATGAGCAGTTCTTC.

This clonotype was counted only a few times. V gene TRBV28 combines with J gene TRBJ1-1, with no clear D. Germline CDR1 reads MDHEN; CDR2 reads SYDVKM. The CDR3 has 10 residues. The germline V and J ends were trimmed by 10 bases and 9 bases, with 12 bases remaining between them. The CDR3 DNA sequence: TGTGCCACTAACCTCGTTCAAGCTTTCTTT. Residues: CATNLVQAFF.

The CDR3 DNA sequence: TGTGCCTGGACAAGACGGGGCCCCTACGAGCAGTACTTC. Protein product: CAWTRRGPYEQYF. The V gene is TRBV30, the J gene TRBJ2-7; D possibly uses TRBD1 or TRBD2 (5 bases each). The CDR3 totals 13 residues. Germline V lookup: CDR1 GTSNPN, CDR2 SVGIG (reference sequence). Trimming left V 4 bases short and J 2 bases short, with 12 bases between.